Following are 20 T cell receptor beta chains from one sample sequenced in a study of beta chain features in type 1 diabetes (dated by TCRdb to 2017 to 2018). The library was obtained by the immunoSEQ multiplex PCR assay. The entire amount of isolated RNA was reverse transcribed using the High Capacity cDNA Reverse Transcription Kit, so the sequenced TCRB transcripts were expressed ones. In its TCRdb copy, this immuneACCESS table keeps in-frame sequences only and misses some clones. Where compared with another copy, unresolved V genes explain less than half of these, and the others have no known cause. This sample lists hundreds of thousands of clones; under 13% were detected once. The ten largest account for around 0.017% of the sample. Study-level results and caveats: A moderate but significant shortening of TCRB CDR3 length was observed in type 1 diabetes patients in all four CD4+ subsets.

Their antigen targets remain unknown. The specimen sequenced was naive CD4+ T cells from blood. The sample's cell subset or site label, decoded: true naive CD4+ T cells. Receptor source: a man under 40 with type 1 diabetes.

This clone occurred a few times. This chain connects TRBV30 to TRBJ1-3; D unresolved. CDR1 and CDR2 from the germline V gene are GTSNPN and SVGIG (reference sequence). V shed 2 bases and J shed 4 bases, with 6 bases lying between them. The CDR3 is 12 amino acids. In DNA form, the CDR3 reads TGTGCCTGGAGTTCGGGAGGAAACACCATATATTTT. This gives the protein CAWSSGGNTIYF.

This chain connects TRBV2 to TRBJ1-2; 9 nucleotides align to TRBD1. With V trimmed by 7 bases and J by 8 bases, 8 bases remained unmatched. CDR3 length equals 13 residues. Germline CDR1 reads SNHLY; CDR2 reads FYNNEI. The CDR3: CASNLGTGTGYTF. The CDR3, as DNA: TGTGCCAGCAACCTCGGGACAGGGACGGGCTACACCTTC. The entire variable domain, with the rest obtained from reference TRBV2 and TRBJ1-2, is as follows: EPEVTQTPSHQVTQMGQEVILRCVPISNHLYFYWYRQILGQKVEFLVSFYNNEISEKSEIFDDQFSVERPDGSNFTLKIRSTKLEDSAMYFCASNLGTGTGYTFGSGTRLTVV.

This clone has only a few counts. This chain connects TRBV5-1 to TRBJ2-2, with D maybe TRBD2 (5 bases). The germline V gene encodes CDR1 SGHRS and CDR2 YFSETQ. The ends were cut back, 4 bases at V and 3 bases at J, with 19 bases in the middle. This CDR3 spans 17 amino acids. The CDR3 DNA follows: TGCGCCAGCAGCCCTGGACCCCTGTGGGGAGACACCGGGGAGCTGTTTTTT. Its protein is CASSPGPLWGDTGELFF.

This chain connects TRBV7-8 to TRBJ1-6; TRBD1 is a possible D gene (6 bases). The CDR3 consists of 16 residues. The germline V gene has CDR1 SGHVS and CDR2 FQNEAQ. Trimming took 2 bases from V and 2 from J, leaving 10 bases between them. The CDR3 sequence is CASSLTQGTYNSPLHF. The CDR3 nucleotides read TGTGCCAGCAGCTTAACCCAGGGGACCTATAATTCACCCCTCCACTTT.

The chain links TRBV5-1 to TRBJ2-1; 9 nucleotides agree with TRBD1. CDR1 and CDR2 (germline): SGHRS, YFSETQ. This CDR3 spans 15 amino acids. J was trimmed by 5 bases and V by 3 bases; bases with no gene match: 6. The CDR3 is CASSWGQGRDNEQFF. In DNA form, the CDR3 reads TGCGCCAGCAGCTGGGGACAGGGACGGGACAATGAGCAGTTCTTC.

This rearrangement joins TRBV28 to TRBJ1-2; 10 positions agree with TRBD1. Germline CDR1 is MDHEN and CDR2 is SYDVKM. The CDR3 spans 14 residues. J was trimmed by 3 bases and V by 5 bases; bases with no gene match: 3. The CDR3 is CASSLGTGDYGYTF. For the CDR3, the DNA is TGTGCCAGCAGTCTCGGGACAGGGGACTATGGCTACACCTTC.

V and J are TRBV5-1 and TRBJ2-5, with D tentatively TRBD1 (5 bases). The CDR3 covers 15 residues. Per the germline V gene, CDR1 is SGHRS and CDR2 is YFSETQ. Trimming took 0 bases from V and 4 from J, leaving 13 bases between them. DNA for the CDR3: TGCGCCAGCAGCTTGGGGACACTTAATATAGAGACCCAGTACTTC. This translates into CASSLGTLNIETQYF.

The rearrangement joins TRBV15 to TRBJ1-2; TRBD1 matches at 10 bases. The junction had 7 bases not matched to a gene; V was cut back by 4 bases and J by 2 bases. CDR3 length equals 16 residues. The germline CDR1 and CDR2 sequences are LNHNV and YYDKDF (reference sequence). The CDR3 DNA reads TGTGCCACCAGCACACTTATGGGACAGGGGAACTATGGCTACACCTTC. Its protein is CATSTLMGQGNYGYTF.

A few counts support this clone. V and J are TRBV6-5 and TRBJ1-6; no firm D call. Germline V CDR1 and CDR2: MNHEY, SVGAGI. V was pared by 0 bases and J by 8 bases, with 5 bases between. The CDR3 is 13 residues long. CDR3 DNA sequence: TGTGCCAGCAGTTACTCGAGTGATTCACCCCTCCACTTT. As protein: CASSYSSDSPLHF.

This chain joins TRBV7-2 and TRBJ1-6; a weak D match, TRBD1 (5 bases). This CDR3 comprises 16 residues. From germline, CDR1 is SGHTA and CDR2 FQGNSA. V was shortened by 4 bases and J by 3 bases, with 13 bases between the two germline ends. CDR3 sequence: CASSSRQNFYNSPLHF. The CDR3 bases are TGTGCCAGCAGCTCCCGACAGAATTTCTATAATTCACCCCTCCACTTT.

This clone was detected a few times. The chain links TRBV4-2 to TRBJ2-2; D uncertain. V lost 3 bases and J 6 bases, leaving 5 bases between the germline ends. CDR1 and CDR2 (germline): LGHNA, YNFKEQ. The CDR3 covers 12 residues. This chain's CDR3 is CASSHLPGELFF. The CDR3 nucleotides are TGTGCCAGCAGCCATCTCCCCGGGGAGCTGTTTTTT.

The rearrangement joins TRBV27 to TRBJ2-5; 7 positions agree with TRBD1. V gave up 7 bases and J gave up 5 bases; unmatched junction bases: 7. Germline CDR1 reads MNHEY; CDR2 reads SMNVEV (reference sequence). This CDR3 comprises 13 residues. For the CDR3, the DNA is TGTGCCAGCAACCCACAGGGGTCGGAGACCCAGTACTTC. As protein: CASNPQGSETQYF.

There are a few counts of this clone. The chain uses TRBV4-2 and TRBJ2-2, with TRBD2 matching over 7 bases. Germline-derived CDR1 and CDR2 are LGHNA and YNFKEQ. The J segment lost 0 bases and the V segment lost 3 bases, leaving 1 base of the junction unmatched. CDR3 length: 15 residues. The CDR3 reads CASSQGGTNTGELFF. The CDR3 nucleotides are TGTGCCAGCAGCCAGGGGGGGACGAACACCGGGGAGCTGTTTTTT.

In its sample, this clone was seen a few times. The chain links TRBV5-4 to TRBJ1-4; D unresolved. The V gene lost 3 bases and the J gene lost 2 bases, with 11 bases spanning the gap. The CDR3 has 15 residues. The germline V gene has CDR1 SGHNT and CDR2 YYREEE (reference sequence). CDR3 sequence: CASSSGKTTNEKLFF. CDR3 nucleotide sequence: TGTGCCAGCAGCTCGGGAAAGACCACTAATGAAAAACTGTTTTTT.

This chain connects TRBV19 to TRBJ2-3; 13 bases fit TRBD2. The germline V gene has CDR1 LNHDA and CDR2 SQIVND (reference sequence). The CDR3 is 18 residues long. J gave up 2 bases and V 5 bases, and 10 bases lay outside the gene matches. In DNA form, the CDR3 reads TGTGCCAGTAGTCCCCAGGGACTAGCGGGGAGAAACACAGATACGCAGTATTTT. Translation gives CASSPQGLAGRNTDTQYF.

The V call is TRBV5-1, the J call TRBJ2-7, with 9 bases fitting TRBD1. The V segment lost 0 bases and the J segment 9 bases; nucleotides outside the gene matches: 7. Germline V gives CDR1 SGHRS, CDR2 YFSETQ. CDR3 length: 14 amino acids. The chain's CDR3 is CASSLDRDRDGQYF. CDR3 nucleotides: TGCGCCAGCAGCTTGGACCGGGACAGGGACGGGCAGTACTTC.

This clone was seen a few times. The chain has TRBV29-1 and TRBJ1-1, with D perhaps matching TRBD1 (6 bases). The CDR3 is 14 residues long. V was trimmed by 4 bases and J by 4 bases, leaving 16 bases between them. Germline V CDR1 and CDR2: SQVTM, ANQGSEA. The CDR3 DNA is TGCAGCGTTGCCTATGGGGGGGCTGGCACTGAAGCTTTCTTT. Its translation is CSVAYGGAGTEAFF.

V and J are TRBV18 and TRBJ2-5; a possible D gene is TRBD1 (5 bases). CDR3 length: 16 residues. Trimming took 0 bases from V and 5 from J, leaving 16 bases between them. Germline assignment: CDR1 KGHSH and CDR2 LQKENI. The CDR3 reads CASSPPGAGSGETQYF. In DNA form, the CDR3 reads TGTGCCAGCTCACCACCAGGGGCAGGGTCTGGGGAGACCCAGTACTTC.

The rearrangement uses TRBV9 and TRBJ1-1; 7 bases fit TRBD1. The CDR3 runs 16 residues. V shed 4 bases and J 4 bases; nucleotides not matched to a gene: 13. CDR1 SGDLS and CDR2 YYNGEE come from the germline V gene. The CDR3 loop reads CASSPQGRGYITEAFF. DNA of the CDR3: TGTGCCAGCAGCCCCCAGGGCAGGGGGTATATCACTGAAGCTTTCTTT.

The J gene is TRBJ1-2, the V gene TRBV4-3, with D uncertain. The CDR3 runs 15 residues. The V and J ends lost 0 bases and 4 bases respectively, with 12 bases between them. CDR1 is LGHNA, CDR2 YSLEER, per germline. The CDR3 bases are TGCGCCAGCAGCCAAGAGGGCCCCTACAGCTATGGCTACACCTTC. Translation gives CASSQEGPYSYGYTF.